This T cell receptor beta chain comes out of a study of blood T cell repertoires in COVID-19 (dated by TCRdb to about 2020). Regarding the complete study: Collaborator samples came from the United States, Italy and Spain and covered acute and convalescent phases of COVID-19. The dataset comprised deeply sampled blood TCRbeta repertoires from subjects exposed to, actively infected with, or recovered from COVID-19. Sample metadata almost always included a de-identified subject ID, COVID-19 status, age in years and sex. The repertoires were released in a freely available public database meant as a resource for research on the immune response to SARS-CoV-2. Where available, HLA class I and class II types were obtained from metadata supplied by the sample provider rather than from assay-based typing. The prospective study material was composed of cDNA or gDNA derived from T cells, B-cell-depleted T cells, or PBMCs. Samples came from the ongoing ImmuneRACE study (first 160 participants) plus 1,254 subjects from 6 global collaborators.

TCRbeta CDR3 regions were amplified from genomic DNA by means of the immunoSEQ Assay, a bias-controlled multiplex PCR. The paper's data handling went like this. The number of nucleated cells in each sample was estimated from the amplification of reference gene primers within the assay. To quantify the absolute abundance of each unique TCRbeta CDR3 rearrangement, sequence reads were collapsed and filtered. Productive Simpson clonality was computed per sample as the square root of Simpson's diversity index over productive rearrangements. TCRdb took this table from immuneACCESS and kept in-frame rearrangements with V and J called. Such tables lack part of the clones; where checked against another copy, unresolved V genes explain under half of the gap, and the rest is unexplained. Clone size and the V and J calls come from that table; the DNA yielded D and trimming. The sample table contains fewer than 350,000 clones; only one count was recorded for 89% of them. Approximately 9.8% of the sample goes to the ten largest clones.

What the research found in general, with its limitations: The quantity of clinical and demographic metadata differed by source and by participant and was supplied without curation.

Deletion took 4 bases off V and 3 bases off J, with a span of 15 bases between the germline ends. The CDR3, cysteine through phenylalanine, is 16 amino acids long. Of the read, only the CDR3 DNA is kept; its 48 bases are in frame from base 1. The germline V gene (reference sequence) sets CDR1 to LGHDT and CDR2 to YNNKEL. Participants in the prospective study were aged roughly 18 to 100 years, lived in over 20 United States geographic areas, and enrolled through a virtual design. Cohort assignment in the prospective study relied on participant-reported clinical history from a screening survey and a study questionnaire. For ImmuneRACE Cohort 3, a participant was defined as recovered based on two consecutive negative NP/OP PCR tests, clearance by a healthcare professional, or resolution of symptoms. In the prospective study, whole blood, serum and a nasopharyngeal or oropharyngeal swab were collected from each participant by mobile phlebotomists. Prospective study participants could optionally give additional blood draws and questionnaires over an approximately 2-month period. Before DNA extraction, blood samples from the prospective study were shipped at room temperature or frozen.

As concerns this clone: The specificity of this receptor is unknown. The sample holds no much larger clone one base away, and base qualities are not on file.

The TCR originated in a woman aged 40 to 50 who had recovered from COVID-19. The sample was PBMCs or T cells enriched from blood (not recorded which). The rearrangement joined TRBV3-1 (or the pseudogene TRBV3-2) to TRBJ1-4; a tentative D call is TRBD1 (5 bases match). The DNA is TGTGCCAGCAGCCGCCGTGGGTCGGGGGCTAATGAAAAACTGTTTTTT. It codes for CASSRRGSGANEKLFF.